This T cell receptor (beta chain) was sequenced for a study of T cell repertoires in cytomegalovirus infection (dated by TCRdb to between 2018 and 2021). As for the study more broadly: The HLA type of each donor mattered for the analysis, because public TCR beta signatures pointed to carriage of CMV infection along with the matching HLA type. On the study overall, not on this receptor specifically: The ex vivo response was dominated by HLA-C-restricted CMV-specific TCR beta clonotypes, which also provided the single most frequent clonotype in two of eight donors. Carriers of CMV infection plus the relevant HLA type were discriminated by the cumulative frequency of public TCR beta family members in the study cohort and in an independent 352-donor cohort.

Sequencing was carried out with an Illumina HiSeq 1500. TCRdb trimmed public reads at Q25 via fastp, called clones via MiXCR and kept in-frame beta chains. CDR3 protein sequences are deduplicated, and each keeps its most common genes and DNA. The table for this sample lists some 300,000 distinct CDR3 sequences; approximately 13% of them were counted only once. Jointly, the top ten make up roughly 8.7% of the sample. The germline V gene provides CDR1 SGHDT and CDR2 YYEEEE. The germline ends are 10 bases apart after V is trimmed by 5 bases and J by 4 bases. The CDR3 goes from the cysteine to the phenylalanine over 13 residues. The entry retains the CDR3 DNA only, 39 bases that are in frame from base 1. This clonotype was counted a few times. It lacks a known antigen. Base qualities are missing; no much larger clone stands one base away.

Recombination connected TRBV5-6 to TRBJ2-1; possibly the D gene is TRBD1, per 6 matching bases. This clonotype was obtained from a human donor in good health (CMV status not recorded). Some clones in this sample may be carry-over from other donors' samples. Sequenced sample: PBMCs. CDR3 protein: CASRFTGYNEQFF. The nucleotide sequence reads TGTGCCAGCAGATTCACAGGGTACAATGAGCAGTTCTTC.